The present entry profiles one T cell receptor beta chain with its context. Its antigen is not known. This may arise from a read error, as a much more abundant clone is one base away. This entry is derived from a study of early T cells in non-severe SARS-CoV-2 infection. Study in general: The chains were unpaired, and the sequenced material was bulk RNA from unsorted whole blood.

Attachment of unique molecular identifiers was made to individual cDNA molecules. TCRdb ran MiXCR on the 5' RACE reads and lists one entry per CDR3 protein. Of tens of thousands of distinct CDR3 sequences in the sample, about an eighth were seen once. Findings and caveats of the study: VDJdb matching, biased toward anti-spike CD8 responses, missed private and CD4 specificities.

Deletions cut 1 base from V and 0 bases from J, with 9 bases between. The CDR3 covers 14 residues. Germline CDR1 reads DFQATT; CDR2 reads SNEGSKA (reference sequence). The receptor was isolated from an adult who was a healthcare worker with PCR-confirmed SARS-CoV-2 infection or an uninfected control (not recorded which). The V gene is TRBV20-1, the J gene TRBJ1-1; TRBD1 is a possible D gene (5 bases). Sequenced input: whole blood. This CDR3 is CSARVQAMNTEAFF. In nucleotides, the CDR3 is TGCAGTGCTAGAGTACAGGCTATGAACACTGAAGCTTTCTTT.